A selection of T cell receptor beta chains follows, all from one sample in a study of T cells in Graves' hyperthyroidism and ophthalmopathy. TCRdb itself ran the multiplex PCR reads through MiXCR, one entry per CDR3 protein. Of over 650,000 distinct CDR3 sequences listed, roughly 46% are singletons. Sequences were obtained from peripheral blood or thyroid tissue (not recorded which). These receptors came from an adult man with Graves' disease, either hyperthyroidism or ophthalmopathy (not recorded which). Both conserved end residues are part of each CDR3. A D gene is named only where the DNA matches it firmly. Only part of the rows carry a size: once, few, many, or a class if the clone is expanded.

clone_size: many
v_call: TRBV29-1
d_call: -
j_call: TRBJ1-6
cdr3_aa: CSVGTDRLRPLHF
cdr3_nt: TGCAGCGTTGGGACAGACCGACTAAGGCCCCTCCACTTT

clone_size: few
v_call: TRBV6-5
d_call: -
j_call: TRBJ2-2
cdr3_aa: CASSVQGPANTGELFF
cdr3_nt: TGTGCCAGCAGTGTACAGGGACCCGCGAACACCGGGGAGCTGTTTTTT

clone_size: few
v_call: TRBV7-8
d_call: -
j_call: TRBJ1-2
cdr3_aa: CASSLLLGNYGYTF
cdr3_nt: TGTGCCAGCAGCTTACTCCTGGGAAACTATGGCTACACCTTC

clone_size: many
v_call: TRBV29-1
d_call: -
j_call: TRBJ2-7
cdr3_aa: CSVEGREPYEQYF
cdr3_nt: TGCAGCGTTGAAGGTCGGGAGCCTTACGAGCAGTACTTC

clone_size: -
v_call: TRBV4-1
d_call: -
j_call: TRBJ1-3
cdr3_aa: CASSPVGDGNTIYF
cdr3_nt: TGCGCCAGCAGCCCCGTAGGCGATGGAAACACCATATATTTT

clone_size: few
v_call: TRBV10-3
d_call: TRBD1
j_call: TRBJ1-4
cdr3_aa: CAISLDRGTATNEKLFF
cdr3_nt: TGTGCCATCAGCTTGGACAGGGGAACTGCAACTAATGAAAAACTGTTTTTT

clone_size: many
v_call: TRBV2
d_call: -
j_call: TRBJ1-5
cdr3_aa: CASSVSRDNQPQHF
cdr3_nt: TGTGCCAGCAGTGTAAGCCGGGACAATCAGCCCCAGCATTTT

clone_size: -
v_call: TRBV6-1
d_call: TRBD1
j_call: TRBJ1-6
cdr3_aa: CASSPATGMDSPLHF
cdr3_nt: TGTGCCAGCAGTCCCGCGACAGGGATGGATTCACCCCTCCACTTT

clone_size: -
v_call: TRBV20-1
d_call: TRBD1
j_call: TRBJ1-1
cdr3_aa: CSARDPQGADTEAFF
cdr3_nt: TGCAGTGCTAGAGATCCCCAGGGGGCGGACACTGAAGCTTTCTTT

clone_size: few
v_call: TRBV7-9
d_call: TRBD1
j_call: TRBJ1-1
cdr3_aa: CASSQAPGQGNTEAFF
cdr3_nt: TGTGCCAGCAGCCAGGCCCCGGGACAGGGGAACACTGAAGCTTTCTTT

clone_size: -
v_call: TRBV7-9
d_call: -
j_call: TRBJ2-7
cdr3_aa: CASSLAPFLGETTYEQYF
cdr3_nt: TGTGCCAGCAGCTTGGCTCCCTTTCTGGGCGAGACAACCTACGAGCAGTACTTC

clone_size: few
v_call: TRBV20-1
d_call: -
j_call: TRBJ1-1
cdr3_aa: CSARRLSEAFF
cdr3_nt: TGCAGTGCCCGAAGACTCAGTGAAGCTTTCTTT

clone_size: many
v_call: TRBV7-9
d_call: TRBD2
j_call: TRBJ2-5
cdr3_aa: CASRRTSGTYQETQYF
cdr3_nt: TGTGCCAGCCGTCGTACTAGCGGGACGTACCAAGAGACCCAGTACTTC

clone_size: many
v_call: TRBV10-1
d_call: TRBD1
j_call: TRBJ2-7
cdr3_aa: CASSEGPGGQYF
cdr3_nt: TGCGCCAGCAGTGAGGGTCCAGGGGGGCAGTACTTC

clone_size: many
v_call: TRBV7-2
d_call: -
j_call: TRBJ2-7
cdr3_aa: CASSLAIFYEQYF
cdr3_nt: TGTGCCAGCAGCTTAGCCATCTTCTACGAGCAGTACTTC

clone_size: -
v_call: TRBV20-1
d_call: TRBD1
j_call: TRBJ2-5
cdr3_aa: CSARARGRGGETQYF
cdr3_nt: TGCAGTGCTAGAGCCAGGGGGAGAGGAGGAGAGACCCAGTACTTC

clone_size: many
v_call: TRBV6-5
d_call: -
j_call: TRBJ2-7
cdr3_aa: CASSRGWTYEQYF
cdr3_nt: TGTGCCAGCAGTAGGGGTTGGACCTACGAGCAGTACTTC

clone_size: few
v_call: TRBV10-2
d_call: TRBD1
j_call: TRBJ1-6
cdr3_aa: CASSYGTGNSPLHF
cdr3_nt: TGTGCCAGCAGTTACGGGACAGGGAATTCGCCCCTCCACTTT

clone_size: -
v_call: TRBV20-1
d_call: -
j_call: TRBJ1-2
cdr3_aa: CSARGLRQVDYGYTF
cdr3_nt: TGCAGTGCTAGAGGCCTGAGACAGGTCGACTATGGCTACACCTTC

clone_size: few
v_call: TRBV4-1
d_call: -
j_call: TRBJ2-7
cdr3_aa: CASSPGQGREQYF
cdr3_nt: TGCGCCAGCAGCCCTGGTCAGGGGCGGGAGCAGTACTTC

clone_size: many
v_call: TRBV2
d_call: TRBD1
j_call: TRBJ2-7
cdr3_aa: CASRTGYYEQYF
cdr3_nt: TGTGCCAGCAGGACAGGGTACTACGAGCAGTACTTC

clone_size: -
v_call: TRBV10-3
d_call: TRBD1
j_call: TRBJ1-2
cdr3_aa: CASSEATGGLYGYTF
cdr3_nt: TGTGCCAGCAGTGAAGCAACAGGGGGACTATATGGCTACACCTTC

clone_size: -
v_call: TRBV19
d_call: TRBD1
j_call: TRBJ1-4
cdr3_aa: CASSIGTGDEKLFF
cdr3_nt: TGTGCCAGTAGTATTGGGACAGGGGATGAAAAACTGTTTTTT

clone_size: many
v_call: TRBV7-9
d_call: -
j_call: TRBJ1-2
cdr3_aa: CASGGYGYTF
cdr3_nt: TGTGCCAGCGGAGGCTATGGCTACACCTTC

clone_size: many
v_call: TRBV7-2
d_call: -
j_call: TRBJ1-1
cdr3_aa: CASSQTLNTEAFF
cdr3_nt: TGTGCCAGCAGCCAGACGCTGAACACTGAAGCTTTCTTT

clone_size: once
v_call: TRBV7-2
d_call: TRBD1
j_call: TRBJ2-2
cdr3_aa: CASSLQGNTGQLFF
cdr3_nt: TGTGCCAGCAGCCTACAGGGGAACACCGGGCAGCTGTTTTTT

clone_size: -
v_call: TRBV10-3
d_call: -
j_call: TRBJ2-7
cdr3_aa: CAISEAQGTEQYF
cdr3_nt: TGTGCCATCAGTGAGGCACAGGGAACCGAGCAGTACTTC

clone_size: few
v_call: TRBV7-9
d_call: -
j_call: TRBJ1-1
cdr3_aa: CASSQESEAFF
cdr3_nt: TGTGCCAGCAGCCAAGAGAGTGAAGCTTTCTTT

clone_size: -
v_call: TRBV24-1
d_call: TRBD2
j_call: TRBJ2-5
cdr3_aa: CATREGRGGETQYF
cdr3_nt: TGTGCCACCAGGGAGGGGAGGGGAGGGGAGACCCAGTACTTC

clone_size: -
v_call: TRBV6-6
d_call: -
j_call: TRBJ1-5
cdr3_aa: CASSQPRGGSQPQHF
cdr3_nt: TGTGCCAGCAGCCAGCCGCGGGGGGGGAGTCAGCCCCAGCATTTT

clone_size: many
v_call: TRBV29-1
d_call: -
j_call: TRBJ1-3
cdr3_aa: CSVAGTQGNTIYF
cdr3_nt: TGCAGCGTCGCCGGGACACAGGGAAACACCATATATTTT

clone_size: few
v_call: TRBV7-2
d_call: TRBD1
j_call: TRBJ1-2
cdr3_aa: CASSLSGQGYYGYTF
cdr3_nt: TGTGCCAGCAGTCTTTCGGGACAGGGGTACTATGGCTACACCTTC

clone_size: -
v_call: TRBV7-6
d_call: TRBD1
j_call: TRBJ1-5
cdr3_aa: CASSLAPPGTGKMGNNQPQHF
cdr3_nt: TGTGCCAGCAGCTTAGCACCTCCCGGGACAGGGAAGATGGGGAACAATCAGCCCCAGCATTTT

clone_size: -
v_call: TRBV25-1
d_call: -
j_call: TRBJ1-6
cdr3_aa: CASSARTYNSPLHF
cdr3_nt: TGTGCCAGCAGTGCCCGGACCTATAATTCACCCCTCCACTTT

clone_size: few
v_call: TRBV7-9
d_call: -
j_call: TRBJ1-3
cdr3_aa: CASSLEVGGSGNTIYF
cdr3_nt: TGTGCCAGCAGCCTCGAGGTAGGGGGCTCTGGAAACACCATATATTTT

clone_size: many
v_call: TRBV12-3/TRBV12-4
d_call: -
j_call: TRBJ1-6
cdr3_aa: CASSLHQGTLHF
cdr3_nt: TGTGCCAGCAGTTTACACCAGGGCACCCTCCACTTT